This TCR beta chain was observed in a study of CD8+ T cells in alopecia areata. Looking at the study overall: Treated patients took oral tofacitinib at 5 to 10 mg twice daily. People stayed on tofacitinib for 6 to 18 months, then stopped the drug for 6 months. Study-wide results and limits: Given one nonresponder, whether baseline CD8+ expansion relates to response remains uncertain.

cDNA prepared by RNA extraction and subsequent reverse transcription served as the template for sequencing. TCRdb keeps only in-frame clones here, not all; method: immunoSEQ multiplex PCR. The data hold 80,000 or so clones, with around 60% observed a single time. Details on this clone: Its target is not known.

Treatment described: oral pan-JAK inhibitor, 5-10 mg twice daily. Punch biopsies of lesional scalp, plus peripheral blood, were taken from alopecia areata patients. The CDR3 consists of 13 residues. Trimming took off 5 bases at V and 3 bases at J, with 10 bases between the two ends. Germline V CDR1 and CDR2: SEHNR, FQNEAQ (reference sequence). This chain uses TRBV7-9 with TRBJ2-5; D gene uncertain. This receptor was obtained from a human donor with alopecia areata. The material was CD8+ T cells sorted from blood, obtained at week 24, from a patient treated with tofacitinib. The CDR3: CASSLSTEETQYF. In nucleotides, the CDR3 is TGTGCCAGCAGCCTTTCCACGGAAGAGACCCAGTACTTC.